Listed below are T cell receptor beta chains from one sample, sequenced in a study of neurological immune-mediated disorders. TCRdb independently ran MiXCR on the 5' RACE reads; one entry per CDR3 protein. The table shows fewer than 30,000 distinct CDR3 sequences, with 5.5% to 8% occurring only once. The sample was PBMCs. The receptors were gathered from a middle-aged woman in good health. Both conserved end residues are part of each CDR3. The order of the fields is CDR3 protein, V gene.

CASSLAGPTSVDEQFF TRBV7-9
CASSLTSGREQYF TRBV12-3/TRBV12-4
CATSDYRSEVGVGETQYF TRBV24-1
CSVQGAVETQYF TRBV29-1
CASSPPLGTEAFF TRBV7-2
CSVEDPRASGRAGEQFF TRBV29-1
CASSYRGGYQPQHF TRBV6-5
CASSLDFGGSTEKLFF TRBV7-2
CASSLSASSGRHDTQYF TRBV27
CASSQVRLAGSEDGELFF TRBV3-1
CSAGTGDVQYF TRBV20-1
CASSGTSGPYEQYF TRBV28
CASSYSAGTGIYNEQFF TRBV6-6
CASSHLGSEQFF TRBV3-1
CASSPPGTRTQYF TRBV18
CSAPQGNEQYF TRBV20-1
CAISVDRDQPQHF TRBV10-3
CSARVSGTTDTQYF TRBV20-1
CSAASHAKNTGELFF TRBV20-1
CASSIIGQDNQPQHF TRBV19
CATSDLQGPGSQETQYF TRBV24-1
CSARASEPSGGDTEAFF TRBV20-1
CASSWTNTGLTNYGYTF TRBV5-5
CASSLEQETQYF TRBV5-1
CASSPRGLNTGELFF TRBV18
CSARPLAGGTGELFF TRBV20-1
CSASLLAKNIQYF TRBV20-1
CSAMRGSNQPQHF TRBV20-1
CASSLDLLGGINEQYF TRBV5-5
CSAGTGSYEQYF TRBV20-1
CASSIGTSGSLLFF TRBV5-1
CASSQGSHSYNEQFF TRBV14
CASSSIDLLVKGGNEQFF TRBV5-1
CASSVTGGVSPLHF TRBV7-9
CSAGIAGISYEQYF TRBV20-1
CASSQDRIEGENTEAFF TRBV4-3
CSAHWTGQYGYTF TRBV20-1
CASSLEGGLGGLEGYEQYF TRBV12-3/TRBV12-4
CSASELRGSTYEQYF TRBV20-1
CASSLQGNTEAFF TRBV5-1
CASRSLGVTNEKLFF TRBV6-1